A selection of T cell receptor beta chains follows, all from one sample in a study of technical replicates of blood from four donors. Profiling relied on immunoSEQ multiplex PCR, and the TCRdb table lists in-frame clones only, not all of them. Among 99,000 or so clones listed, approximately 95% were seen once. Input material: T cells isolated from PBMCs. The receptors shown here come from a human donor in good health. Both conserved end residues are part of each CDR3. A D gene is named only where the DNA matches it firmly. The size field is filled for only some rows; it gives once, few, many or a size class.

V gene: TRBV19
clone size: .
J gene: TRBJ2-2
D gene: TRBD1
CDR3 DNA: TGTGCCAGCCGTTGGCCCGGGACAGCAAACACCGGGGAGCTGTTTTTT
CDR3 protein: CASRWPGTANTGELFF

V gene: TRBV6-6
clone size: .
J gene: TRBJ2-1
D gene: .
CDR3 DNA: TGTGCCAGCGCCGGGACTCAGTTAGTCTTC
CDR3 protein: CASAGTQLVF

V gene: TRBV19
clone size: .
J gene: TRBJ1-1
D gene: .
CDR3 DNA: TGTGCCAGTAGTATATCAGGGGCTGAAAACACTGAAGCTTTCTTT
CDR3 protein: CASSISGAENTEAFF

V gene: TRBV2
clone size: .
J gene: TRBJ2-1
D gene: TRBD2
CDR3 DNA: TGTGCCAGCAGTGACCCCGGGACTAGCGCCTACAATGAGCAGTTCTTC
CDR3 protein: CASSDPGTSAYNEQFF

V gene: TRBV5-1
clone size: .
J gene: TRBJ2-3
D gene: TRBD1
CDR3 DNA: TGCGCCAGCAGCCTTGGGACAGAGACAGATACGCAGTATTTT
CDR3 protein: CASSLGTETDTQYF

V gene: TRBV7-3
clone size: .
J gene: TRBJ2-1
D gene: TRBD1
CDR3 DNA: TGTGCCAGCAGCTTGGGACAGGGGATCTACAATGAGCAGTTCTTC
CDR3 protein: CASSLGQGIYNEQFF

V gene: TRBV6-5
clone size: .
J gene: TRBJ1-1
D gene: .
CDR3 DNA: TGTGCCAGCAGTTACGGGGCTAGGAACACTGAAGCTTTCTTT
CDR3 protein: CASSYGARNTEAFF

V gene: TRBV10-2
clone size: .
J gene: TRBJ1-2
D gene: .
CDR3 DNA: TGCGCCAGCAGTGATACGGAGTCGGCTGGCTACACCTTC
CDR3 protein: CASSDTESAGYTF

V gene: TRBV11-2
clone size: .
J gene: TRBJ2-3
D gene: .
CDR3 DNA: TGTGCCAGCAGCTTAGCAGGGTTGGCAGATACGCAGTATTTT
CDR3 protein: CASSLAGLADTQYF

V gene: TRBV5-1
clone size: .
J gene: TRBJ2-3
D gene: TRBD2
CDR3 DNA: TGCGCCAGCAGCCCCGGGTCGGGACTAGCATCAGATACGCAGTATTTT
CDR3 protein: CASSPGSGLASDTQYF

V gene: TRBV7-2
clone size: once
J gene: TRBJ1-2
D gene: TRBD1
CDR3 DNA: TGTGCCAGCAGTCGGACAGGGGCGGCAGCCTATGGCTACACCTTC
CDR3 protein: CASSRTGAAAYGYTF

V gene: TRBV9
clone size: .
J gene: TRBJ2-3
D gene: .
CDR3 DNA: TGTGCCAGCAGCGTCGGGGGAATCACAGATACGCAGTATTTT
CDR3 protein: CASSVGGITDTQYF

V gene: TRBV28
clone size: .
J gene: TRBJ2-7
D gene: TRBD2
CDR3 DNA: TGTGCCAGCACCGTTAGCGGGGGCACCTACGAGCAGTACTTC
CDR3 protein: CASTVSGGTYEQYF

V gene: TRBV9
clone size: .
J gene: TRBJ2-5
D gene: TRBD2
CDR3 DNA: TGTGCCAGCAGCGTAACCGGGACTAGCGGGGAGACCCAGTACTTC
CDR3 protein: CASSVTGTSGETQYF

V gene: TRBV7-6
clone size: .
J gene: TRBJ2-5
D gene: .
CDR3 DNA: TGTGCCAGCAGTCCTAGGGAGACCCAGTACTTC
CDR3 protein: CASSPRETQYF

V gene: TRBV11-2
clone size: .
J gene: TRBJ1-2
D gene: TRBD1
CDR3 DNA: TGTGCCAGCAGCCTAGACAGGGCAGGTCCGGCGTACACCTTC
CDR3 protein: CASSLDRAGPAYTF

V gene: TRBV6-5
clone size: .
J gene: TRBJ1-1
D gene: .
CDR3 DNA: TGTGCCAGCAGTTGGTTTGCAGGGAACACTGAAGCTTTCTTT
CDR3 protein: CASSWFAGNTEAFF

V gene: TRBV2
clone size: .
J gene: TRBJ2-1
D gene: TRBD2
CDR3 DNA: TGTGCCAGCAGTGTTACGAGCGGGGGGGCCAGGAATGAGCAGTTCTTC
CDR3 protein: CASSVTSGGARNEQFF